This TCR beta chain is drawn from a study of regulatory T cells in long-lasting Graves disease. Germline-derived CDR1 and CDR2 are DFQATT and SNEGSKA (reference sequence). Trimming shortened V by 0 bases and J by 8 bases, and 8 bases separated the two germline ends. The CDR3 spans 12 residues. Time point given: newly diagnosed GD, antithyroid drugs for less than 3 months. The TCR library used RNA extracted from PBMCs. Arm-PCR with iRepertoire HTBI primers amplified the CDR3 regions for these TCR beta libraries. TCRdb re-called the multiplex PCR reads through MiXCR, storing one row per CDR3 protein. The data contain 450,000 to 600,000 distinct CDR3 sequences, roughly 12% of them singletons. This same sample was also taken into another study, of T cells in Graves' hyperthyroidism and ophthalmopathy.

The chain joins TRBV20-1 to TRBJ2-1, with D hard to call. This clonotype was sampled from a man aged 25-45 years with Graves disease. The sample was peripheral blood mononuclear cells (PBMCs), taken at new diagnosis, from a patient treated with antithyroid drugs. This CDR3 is CSARETSYEQFF. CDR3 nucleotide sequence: TGCAGTGCTAGAGAAACGTCCTATGAGCAGTTCTTC.